The present TCR beta chain was sequenced within a study of cytomegalovirus exposure and HLA in healthy donors. Study-wide results and caveats: With later analysis, a missense DCLRE1C variant became linked to TCR beta V- and J-gene trimming.

The PCR used 60 Vbeta and 13 Jbeta primers. TCRdb's copy holds only in-frame clones and misses some; the assay was immunoSEQ multiplex PCR. This sample has about 64,000 clones, with about 85% found just once. As for this clone: Its antigen is as yet unknown.

The CDR3 contains 15 residues. Germline V gene data show CDR1 as LGHNA and CDR2 as YSLEER. The J segment lost 1 base and the V segment lost 4 bases, leaving 6 bases of the junction unmatched. The sequenced material came from PBMCs. The receptor was isolated from a female donor in good health and CMV-seronegative. J is TRBJ2-7 and V is TRBV4-3; 8 bases fit TRBD1. The CDR3: CASSPGGQGSYEQYF. CDR3 nucleotide sequence: TGCGCCAGCAGCCCAGGAGGACAGGGTTCCTACGAGCAGTACTTC.